This T cell receptor (beta chain) stems from a study of cytomegalovirus exposure and HLA in healthy donors (dated by TCRdb to about 2017). Broadly, across the study: An earlier analysis of roughly 570 of the donors reported 276 Gb of sequence data and 117 million unique TCR beta sequences obtained from about 179 million T cells. An earlier analysis of about 620 of the donors applied high-throughput TCR beta sequencing to assess whether each TCR beta V gene segment acted as functional or pseudogenic. HLA typing included class I and class II loci at four-digit resolution. Rather than using new phenotypic data, the later analysis identified candidate immune exposures from TCR beta sequences and from how often those sequences occurred across donors. The study combined high-throughput TCR immunosequencing, statistical association of individual TCRs with disease status, and machine learning to predict cytomegalovirus infection status. Roughly five DR-DQ haplotypes were handled as single units for association and clustering because linkage in the cohort was strong. Every discovery cohort repertoire had been produced on one sequencing platform. The study used immunosequencing to profile the T cell repertoires of about 670 subjects and linked those repertoires to cytomegalovirus serostatus. Besides the first cohort of roughly 660 subjects, a separate validation cohort made up of 95 to 150 different subjects was used. The number of typed donors differed by locus: about 629-630 for A, B, C, DRB1 and DQB1; approximately 520 for DQA1; over 600 for DPA1; and roughly 470 for DPB1. A later analysis re-examined previously published TCR beta repertoires from over 500 donors and added high-resolution HLA genotyping to investigate patterns of TCR occurrence. The study aimed to test whether signatures of past pathogen exposure could be identified by cataloging public T cell receptors. The genetic ancestry cluster associated with self-reported Caucasian donors included around four fifths of the 398 genotyped donors. About 320 gigabases of sequencing data and tens of millions of unique TCR sequences were included in an early release covering over 600 HLA-typed donors. A later genetic analysis took genome-wide SNP genotypes for about 55% of the 666 donors and used that subset as a discovery cohort. Among some 410 genotyped donors of the cohort, an average of around 240,000 unique TCR beta nucleotide sequences were sequenced per donor, roughly 20% of them non-productive. Donor age, sex, ethnicity and CMV serostatus were compiled together with the repertoire data. What the study reported, not specific to this receptor: In this cohort, only TCR beta chains were sequenced, and detectable features were limited by the absence of alpha or paired-chain data. CMV serostatus was the only immune exposure information available for the cohort. Most TCR sequences were observed very rarely across donors, whereas some public TCRs were present in many individuals. A total of 150 to 200 TCR beta chains were listed by the study as associated with cytomegalovirus. The authors suggested that the approach could potentially be generalized to other disease states and immunological phenotypes. A later analysis found that most CMV-associated TCR beta chains appeared HLA-restricted, with HLA associations seemingly driven largely by CMV exposure. A cluster of highly shared sequence variants was judged likely to be a technical artifact of the sequencing pipeline. A later genetic analysis reported fewer N-insertions in productive TCRs among donors in an Asian-associated ancestry cluster than the roughly 700-donor mean. Because some donors lacked HLA typing at each locus, the association tests relied only on the typed subset. A later analysis reported that several top co-occurrence clusters appeared linked to parvovirus B19, influenza, CMV and Epstein-Barr virus. The classifier was reported to diagnose cytomegalovirus status with high specificity and sensitivity in both the original cohort and the validation cohort. Correlated functional status among segregating V segments might reflect linkage disequilibrium, but an unknown experimental factor could not be ruled out. Strong co-occurrence of HLA alleles, especially DR and DQ, made assigning TCR associations to individual alleles difficult. Broadly in line with IMGT annotations, most TCR beta V segments showed up in productive rearrangements about 87% or about 30% of the time in an earlier analysis of around 550 of the donors. A later genetic analysis associated a missense DCLRE1C variant with V-gene and J-gene trimming of TCR beta chains, and an independent cohort replicated the association. Specific HLA alleles were associated with roughly 17,000 TCR beta sequences at a false discovery rate of 0.05 in a later analysis. Presence/absence analyses assumed roughly uniform sequencing depth across donors, an assumption that may not hold. Approximately 18 rarely observed V segments, including chromosome 9 orphons, were excluded from the earlier analysis of almost 600 of the donors because counts were too low. In a later analysis, TCR association rates were found to vary across HLA loci, with the most associated TCRs seen for DRB1 alleles and the fewest for HLA-C alleles. In a later analysis, HLA-associated TCR beta chains showed more clonal expansion and lower generation probabilities than non-associated chains that were equally common. The 87-base-pair reads could not distinguish some IMGT-functional V segments, including TRBV6-2 and TRBV6-3, so those segments were excluded. A few of the identified cytomegalovirus-associated TCR beta chains were confirmed in vitro to be specific for cytomegalovirus antigens. A further reported finding was that TCR beta sequences accurately predicted the HLA-A and HLA-B alleles for most subjects in the first cohort.

Libraries were made using the immunoSEQ multiplex PCR assay. A mixture of 60 forward primers for TCR Vbeta segments and 13 reverse primers for TCR Jbeta segments was used in the multiplex PCR. The CDR3 region of rearranged TCR beta genes was amplified from genomic DNA by a multiplex PCR assay. The Illumina HiSeq System was used to sequence the amplified TCR beta libraries as 87-base-pair reads. In the source study's methods: A later analysis tallied 75 million to 95 million unique TCR beta chains across the 650 to 750 repertoires, and roughly 11 million of those chains were shared by two or more donors. Raw reads were error-corrected and collapsed into unique sequences with a nearest-neighbor algorithm that merged closely related sequences to remove PCR and sequencing errors. Alignment of CDR3 sequences to IMGT reference sequences was used to assign V, D and J gene segments. For a sequence to be retained, a match of at least six nucleotides was required to both a V gene segment and a J gene segment. A rearrangement was called productive if the CDR3 had no stop codons and remained in frame with V and J, and every other rearrangement was called non-productive. CDR3 was defined according to IMGT convention as the region running from the second conserved V-encoded cysteine to the conserved J-encoded phenylalanine. The earlier analysis of about 640 of the donors excluded any sequence lacking an unambiguous match to a single V gene segment. An earlier analysis of 450 to 650 of the donors called V segments functional above 56.7% productive rearrangements and segregating when the between-donor standard deviation exceeded 5%. A statistical classification framework was built for diagnosing cytomegalovirus status from the catalog of TCR beta chain sequences. V and J gene assignment, in a later analysis, came from comparing TCR nucleotide sequences with IMGT/GENE-DB human TR gene sequences. Using the TCRdist pipeline, a later analysis assigned CDR3 sequences along with most-parsimonious VDJ recombination scenarios. In a later analysis, every TCR beta chain was defined by the combination of its CDR3 amino acid sequence and its V-gene family, and reads without a unique V-gene family were dropped. To address suspected cross-contamination and a sequencing artifact, a later analysis removed several hundred highly shared, low-generation-probability nucleotide sequences. A later analysis calculated a clonal expansion index for each public chain from normalized within-repertoire ranks of inferred template counts. A later analysis computed generation probabilities with a VDJ recombination model fitted to out-of-frame rearrangements, and checked the results against IGoR. Hypergeometric tests were used in a later analysis to score TCR-TCR, TCR-HLA and TCR-CMV co-occurrence, with a repertoire-size bias correction applied to the TCR pairs. In a later analysis, false discovery rates were estimated by permuting HLA or CMV assignments 20 times. In a later analysis, co-occurring TCRs were grouped using DBSCAN, and TCRdist sequence similarity was added for clustering within HLA-allele-positive subsets. For co-occurrence clustering, repertoires with fewer than 30,000 or more than 120,000 public chains were excluded, along with five repertoires with anomalous nucleotide sharing. What TCRdb holds here is the immuneACCESS table cut down to in-frame rearrangements. Part of the clones is not present; checked against another copy, under half of the missing clones reflect an unresolved V gene, and the others are unexplained. V, J and clone size derive from that table, while D and trimming were established from the DNA sequence. This sample holds around 180,000 clones; 81% were observed only once. The ten biggest clones cover 2.1% of the sample.

CDR1 SGHNT and CDR2 YYREEE are derived from the germline V gene (reference sequence). The CDR3, cysteine through phenylalanine, is 14 amino acids long. The sequence is cut down to CDR3 DNA, 42 bases in frame from base 1. V and J lose 0 bases and 4 bases, and a span of 10 bases separates them. The cohort comprised 710 or so healthy bone marrow donors. At the time of sampling, every cohort member was nominally healthy, though immune exposures that went unrecorded were likely present. The donor was CMV seropositive and belonged to the group of some 290 seropositive cohort members. A peripheral blood sample was provided by each donor, and peripheral blood mononuclear cells were used for TCR beta sequencing. Genomic DNA extraction from the blood cell samples was performed with the Qiagen DNeasy Blood Extraction Kit. Details on this clone: This clone's antigen is unknown. Per-base qualities were not stored, and no clone one base away is much larger.

Sequenced input: PBMCs. The TCR originated in a woman aged 18 to 35 in good health and CMV-seropositive. The receptor chain draws on TRBV5-4 and TRBJ2-5, with the D gene not clear enough to name. The bases are TGTGCCAGCAGCTTGGAAGGTGGCGGAGAGACCCAGTACTTC. Its protein reads: CASSLEGGGETQYF.